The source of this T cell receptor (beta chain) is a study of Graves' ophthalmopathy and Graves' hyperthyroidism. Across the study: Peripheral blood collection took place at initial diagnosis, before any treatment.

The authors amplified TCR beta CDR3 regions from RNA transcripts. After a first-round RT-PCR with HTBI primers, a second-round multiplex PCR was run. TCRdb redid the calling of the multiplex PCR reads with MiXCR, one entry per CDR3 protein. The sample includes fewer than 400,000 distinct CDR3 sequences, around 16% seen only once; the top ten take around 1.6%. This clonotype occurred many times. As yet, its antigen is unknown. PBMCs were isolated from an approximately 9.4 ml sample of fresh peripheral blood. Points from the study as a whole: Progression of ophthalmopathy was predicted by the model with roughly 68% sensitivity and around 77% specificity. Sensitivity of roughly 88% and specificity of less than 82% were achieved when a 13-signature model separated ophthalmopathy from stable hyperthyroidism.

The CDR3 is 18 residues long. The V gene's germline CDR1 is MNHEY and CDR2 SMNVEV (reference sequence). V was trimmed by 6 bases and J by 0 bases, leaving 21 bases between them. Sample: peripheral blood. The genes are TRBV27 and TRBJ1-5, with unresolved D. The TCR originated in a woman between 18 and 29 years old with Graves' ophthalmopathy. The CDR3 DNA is TGTGCCAGCAGCCCGAGGGCCCTCTCGAGTTATAGCAATCAGCCCCAGCATTTT. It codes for CASSPRALSSYSNQPQHF.